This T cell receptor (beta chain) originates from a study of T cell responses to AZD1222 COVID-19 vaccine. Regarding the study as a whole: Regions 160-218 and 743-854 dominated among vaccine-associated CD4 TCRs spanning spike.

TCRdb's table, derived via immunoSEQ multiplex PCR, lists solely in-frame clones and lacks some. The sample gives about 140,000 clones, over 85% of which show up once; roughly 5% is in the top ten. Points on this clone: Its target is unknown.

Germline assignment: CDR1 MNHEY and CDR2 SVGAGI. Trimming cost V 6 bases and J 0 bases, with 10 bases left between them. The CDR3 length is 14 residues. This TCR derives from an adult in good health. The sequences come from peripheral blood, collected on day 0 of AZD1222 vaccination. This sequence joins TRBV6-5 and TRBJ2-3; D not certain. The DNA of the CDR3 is TGTGCCAGCAGGGTGACTGAGAGCACAGATACGCAGTATTTT. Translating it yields CASRVTESTDTQYF.